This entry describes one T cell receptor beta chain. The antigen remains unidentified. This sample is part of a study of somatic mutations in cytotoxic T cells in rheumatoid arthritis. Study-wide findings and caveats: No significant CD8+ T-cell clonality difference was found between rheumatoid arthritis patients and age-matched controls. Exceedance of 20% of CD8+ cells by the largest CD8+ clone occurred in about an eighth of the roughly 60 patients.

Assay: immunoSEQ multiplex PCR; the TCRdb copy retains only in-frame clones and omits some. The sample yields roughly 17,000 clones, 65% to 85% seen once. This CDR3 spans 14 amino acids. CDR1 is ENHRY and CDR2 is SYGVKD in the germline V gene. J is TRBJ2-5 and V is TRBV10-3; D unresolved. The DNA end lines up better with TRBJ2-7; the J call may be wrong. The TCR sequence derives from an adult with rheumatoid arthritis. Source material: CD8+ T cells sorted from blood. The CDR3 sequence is CAISGLSPPYEQYF. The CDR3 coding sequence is TGTGCCATCAGTGGTCTATCGCCCCCCTACGAGCAGTACTTC.